The clone carrying this TCR beta chain appeared a few times. V lost 3 bases, J lost 5 bases, and 5 bases stayed unmatched. Looked up from germline, CDR1 is MNHNS and CDR2 is SASEGT. The CDR3 loop spans 14 amino acids. This record belongs to a study of patients and donors after allogeneic stem cell transplantation. TCRdb re-derived calls from the RT-PCR reads in MiXCR, one entry per CDR3 protein. The data show more than 850,000 distinct CDR3 sequences, 15% to 20% seen once. The V and J genes are TRBV6-1 and TRBJ1-1; 8 positions match TRBD1. What was sequenced was blood, either unsorted or a sorted T cell fraction (not recorded which). This sequence originates from a human donor who was either an allogeneic HSCT recipient or a stem cell or donor lymphocyte infusion donor (not recorded which). It is not recorded whose cells these are; they may come from a transplant donor. The CDR3 here is CASSDRQGRTEAFF. DNA for the CDR3: TGTGCCAGCAGTGATCGACAGGGGAGAACTGAAGCTTTCTTT.